This T cell receptor beta chain came from a study of OX40 agonist ivuxolimab in advanced cancers. Assay: immunoSEQ multiplex PCR; the TCRdb copy retains only in-frame clones and omits some. The sample yields 55,000 to 85,000 clones, around 86% seen once. V was shortened by 2 bases and J by 9 bases, with 11 bases between the two germline ends. Germline V gives CDR1 SEHNR, CDR2 FQNEAQ (reference sequence). The CDR3 is 13 amino acids. The chain has TRBV7-9 and TRBJ1-5, with D possibly TRBD1 on 5 matching bases. Sample: CD4+ or CD8+ T cells sorted from blood, taken in a trial of the OX40 agonist ivuxolimab. This TCR came from an adult with an advanced solid tumor such as melanoma, head and neck, liver or kidney cancer. The CDR3, as DNA: TGTGCCAGCAGCTTACAGGGAGATCGGCCCCAGCATTTT. It specifies CASSLQGDRPQHF.